This passage covers 23 T cell receptor beta chains from one sample sequenced in a study of blood T cell repertoires in COVID-19. Sequencing used immunoSEQ multiplex PCR; TCRdb keeps in-frame clones, though not all of them. The top ten clones hold about a sixth of a sample with about 270,000 clones, approximately 90% of them seen once. Sequenced input: PBMCs or T cells enriched from blood (not recorded which). These receptor sequences come from a man between 18 and 29 years old who had recovered from COVID-19.

The V and J genes are TRBV5-4 and TRBJ2-7, with 7 bases aligning to TRBD1. CDR1 SGHNT and CDR2 YYREEE come from the germline V gene (reference sequence). V dropped 4 bases and J dropped 7; count of bases not matched to a gene: 17. This CDR3 spans 16 amino acids. The CDR3 here is CASSPGYRDSLSEQYF. The CDR3 DNA is TGTGCCAGCAGCCCGGGGTACCGGGACAGCCTTAGTGAGCAGTACTTC.

The V gene is TRBV18, the J gene TRBJ1-3; weak D call: TRBD1 (5 bases). Germline assignment: CDR1 KGHSH and CDR2 LQKENI. V was shortened by 5 bases and J by 0 bases, with 11 bases between the two germline ends. The CDR3 totals 15 residues. CDR3 sequence (DNA): TGTGCCAGCTCAGAGGAGGGGCGCTCTGGAAACACCATATATTTT. Residues: CASSEEGRSGNTIYF. Combining the CDR3 with reference TRBV18 and TRBJ1-3 gives the whole variable domain NAGVMQNPRHLVRRRGQEARLRCSPMKGHSHVYWYRQLPEEGLKFMVYLQKENIIDESGMPKERFSAEFPKEGPSILRIQQVVRGDSAAYFCASSEEGRSGNTIYFGEGSWLTVV.

The chain employs TRBV6-5 and TRBJ1-2; D unresolved. The length of the CDR3 is 12 residues. Germline V CDR1 and CDR2: MNHEY, SVGAGI. V was clipped by 0 bases and J by 7 bases, with 6 bases between them. The CDR3 DNA is TGTGCCAGCAGTTACTCTTCGAGTGGCTACACCTTC. Its translation is CASSYSSSGYTF.

The chain uses TRBV18 and TRBJ2-7; 12 bases agree with TRBD1. Per germline, CDR1 KGHSH and CDR2 LQKENI. V lost 6 bases and J lost 4; bases outside the gene matches: 7. The CDR3 extends over 15 amino acids. DNA for the CDR3: TGTGCCAGCTCGCCCGGGACAGGGGGCATGTACGAGCAGTACTTC. Amino acids: CASSPGTGGMYEQYF.

This clone showed up just once. The V gene is TRBV4-2, the J gene TRBJ1-1; D is undetermined. This CDR3 contains 14 residues. Trimming took off 5 bases at V and 0 bases at J, with 10 bases between the two ends. Germline values: CDR1 LGHNA, CDR2 YNFKEQ. The CDR3 spells CASSVRTMNTEAFF. CDR3 DNA sequence: TGTGCCAGCAGCGTCAGAACCATGAACACTGAAGCTTTCTTT.

The V and J genes are TRBV7-2 and TRBJ2-1; 12 nucleotides align to TRBD2. Germline assignment: CDR1 SGHTA and CDR2 FQGNSA. The CDR3 contains 15 residues. V lost 5 bases to trimming and J lost 4 bases; unmatched junction nucleotides: 3. The CDR3 sequence is CASSPGLAGYNEQFF. DNA of the CDR3: TGTGCCAGCAGCCCCGGACTAGCGGGGTACAATGAGCAGTTCTTC. Full variable domain (missing parts from reference TRBV7-2 and TRBJ2-1): GAGVSQSPSNKVTEKGKDVELRCDPISGHTALYWYRQSLGQGLEFLIYFQGNSAPDKSGLPSDRFSAERTGGSVSTLTIQRTQQEDSAVYLCASSPGLAGYNEQFFGPGTRLTVL.

The J gene is TRBJ1-3, the V gene TRBV27, with D perhaps TRBD1 (6 bases). This CDR3 contains 15 residues. V was pared by 6 bases and J by 4 bases, with 16 bases between. Germline CDR1 and CDR2: MNHEY and SMNVEV (reference sequence). CDR3 loop: CASRPNTGSGNTIYF. The CDR3 DNA is TGTGCCAGCAGACCCAATACAGGGTCCGGAAACACCATATATTTT.

CDR3 residues: CASSYSATYEQYF. The CDR3 DNA follows: TGTGCCAGCAGTTACAGTGCGACCTACGAGCAGTACTTC. The chain joins TRBV11-3 to TRBJ2-7; D not resolved. Between the trimmed V and J ends, which lost 6 bases and 2 bases, there was a span of 11 bases. The CDR3 length is 13 residues. Germline lookup yields CDR1 SGHNT and CDR2 YENEEA.

This sequence joins TRBV12-2 and TRBJ1-6. TRBV12-2 is a recognized pseudogene. CDR3 length equals 15 residues. The DNA for the CDR3 is TGTGCAAGTCGCAAAGAGGGTACAGTCAATTCACCCCTCCACTTT. Translation: CASRKEGTVNSPLHF.

J is TRBJ1-4 and V is TRBV15, with 10 bases fitting TRBD1. The CDR3 is made up of 16 amino acids. Germline V gene sequence: CDR1 LNHNV, CDR2 YYDKDF (reference sequence). V dropped 0 bases and J dropped 4; count of bases not matched to a gene: 2. The CDR3 here is CATSRDGQGVNEKLFF. The CDR3 nucleotides read TGTGCCACCAGCAGAGATGGACAGGGGGTTAATGAAAAACTGTTTTTT.

V usage is TRBV27 and J usage is TRBJ2-2; 11 nucleotides align to TRBD1. The CDR3 is 14 residues long. Germline-derived CDR1 and CDR2 are MNHEY and SMNVEV (reference sequence). V shed 10 bases, J shed 6 bases, and the junction held 7 bases outside the gene matches. The CDR3 loop reads CATQDRGRAGELFF. CDR3 DNA sequence: TGTGCCACCCAGGACAGGGGGCGCGCCGGGGAGCTGTTTTTT.

V and J are TRBV19 and TRBJ1-1; D not certain. The germline V and J ends were trimmed by 6 bases and 2 bases, with 16 bases remaining between them. Germline V gives CDR1 LNHDA, CDR2 SQIVND (reference sequence). CDR3 length equals 15 residues. The CDR3 protein is CASSPTSGSNTEAFF. The DNA for the CDR3 is TGTGCCAGTAGCCCTACGAGTGGGAGCAACACTGAAGCTTTCTTT.

The V gene is TRBV24-1, the J gene TRBJ1-1; a possible D gene is TRBD1 (5 bases). V lost 3 bases and J 1 base, leaving 5 bases between the germline ends. The CDR3 spans 13 residues. CDR1 and CDR2 (germline): KGHDR, SFDVKD. The CDR3 sequence is CATSDGQNTEAFF. DNA for the CDR3: TGTGCCACCAGTGATGGACAGAACACTGAAGCTTTCTTT.

The chain has TRBV27 and TRBJ2-7, with D possibly matching TRBD2 (5 bases). The CDR3 totals 15 residues. The germline V and J ends were trimmed by 4 bases and 2 bases, with 15 bases remaining between them. Germline V CDR1 and CDR2: MNHEY, SMNVEV (reference sequence). Here the CDR3 reads CASSSRDKGPYEQYF. The CDR3 region has the DNA TGTGCCAGCAGTTCCCGGGATAAAGGCCCCTACGAGCAGTACTTC.

CDR3 in DNA: TGTGCCAGCAGGACAGGCTACGAGCAGTACTTC. Translating gives CASRTGYEQYF. The rearrangement joins TRBV27 to TRBJ2-7; TRBD1 is a possible D gene (6 bases). Germline V gene lookup returns CDR1 MNHEY and CDR2 SMNVEV (reference sequence). Trimming left V 6 bases short and J 3 bases short, with 6 bases between. The CDR3 extends over 11 amino acids.

The rearrangement joins TRBV9 to TRBJ2-1; D is undetermined. The CDR3 runs 14 residues. The V gene lost 0 bases and the J gene lost 6 bases, with 10 bases spanning the gap. Germline CDR1 and CDR2: SGDLS and YYNGEE. The chain's CDR3 is CASSVASSPNEQFF. The CDR3 nucleotides read TGTGCCAGCAGCGTAGCGAGTTCCCCCAATGAGCAGTTCTTC.

The chain is built from TRBV10-2 and TRBJ1-6, with TRBD1 as a possible D gene (6 bases). The CDR3 has 12 residues. CDR1 and CDR2 from the germline V gene are WSHSY and SAAADI. V was shortened by 3 bases and J by 9 bases, with 6 bases between the two germline ends. The DNA of the CDR3 is TGCGCCAGCAGTGACAGGGGTTCACCCCTCCACTTT. Its protein is CASSDRGSPLHF.

The V gene is TRBV27, the J gene TRBJ1-1; weak D call: TRBD1 (6 bases). CDR1 MNHEY and CDR2 SMNVEV come from the germline V gene (reference sequence). The germline V and J ends were trimmed by 5 bases and 4 bases, with 17 bases remaining between them. The CDR3 contains 15 residues. In DNA form, the CDR3 reads TGTGCCAGCAGTCCCCTCGTGGGGGGGCGCACTGAAGCTTTCTTT. It specifies CASSPLVGGRTEAFF.

The gene calls are TRBV2 and TRBJ2-1, with TRBD1 identical over 7 bases. Trimming removed 10 bases from V and 4 bases from J; junction bases left unmatched: 7. The CDR3 length is 13 residues. Germline CDR1 is SNHLY and CDR2 is FYNNEI. The CDR3, as DNA: TGTGCCACCTCGGGACAGCTGTACAATGAGCAGTTCTTC. Its protein product is CATSGQLYNEQFF.

The chain recombines TRBV11-3 with TRBJ2-1; D is unclear. V was pared by 7 bases and J by 4 bases, with 8 bases between. CDR1 is SGHNT and CDR2 is YENEEA in the germline V gene. The CDR3 is 12 residues long. The DNA for the CDR3 is TGTGCCAGCAAGCAAGCGTACAATGAGCAGTTCTTC. Protein product: CASKQAYNEQFF.

This CDR3 is CASSESNSYNEQFF. The CDR3 DNA follows: TGTGCCAGCAGTGAGAGTAACTCCTACAATGAGCAGTTCTTC. J is TRBJ2-1 and V is TRBV2; D gene ambiguous. Germline CDR1 SNHLY, CDR2 FYNNEI. Trimming took 3 bases from V and 0 from J, leaving 6 bases between them. The CDR3 runs 14 residues.

The rearrangement uses TRBV5-1 and TRBJ2-3, with a possible D match to TRBD1 (6 bases). The CDR3 covers 15 residues. Per the germline V gene, CDR1 is SGHRS and CDR2 is YFSETQ. V lost 4 bases, J lost 1 base, and 13 bases lay in between. CDR3 DNA sequence: TGCGCCAGCAGCCAACAGGGAATAGGCACAGATACGCAGTATTTT. Its translation: CASSQQGIGTDTQYF. The full variable domain, rest sourced from reference TRBV5-1 and TRBJ2-3, is KAGVTQTPRYLIKTRGQQVTLSCSPISGHRSVSWYQQTPGQGLQFLFEYFSETQRNKGNFPGRFSGRQFSNSRSEMNVSTLELGDSALYLCASSQQGIGTDTQYFGPGTRLTVL.

The gene calls are TRBV30 and TRBJ2-5; no definite D call. Germline V gene sequence: CDR1 GTSNPN, CDR2 SVGIG (reference sequence). V shed 0 bases and J shed 0 bases, with 5 bases lying between them. The CDR3 sequence is 13 residues long. For the CDR3, the DNA is TGTGCCTGGAGTGTCCAGTACCAAGAGACCCAGTACTTC. Translated: CAWSVQYQETQYF.